This T cell receptor (beta chain) was recovered during a study of blood T cell repertoires in COVID-19. Study-level background: There were acute and convalescent COVID-19 samples, and they came from the United States, Italy and Spain. PBMCs, B-cell-depleted T cells, or T cells were the source of the cDNA or gDNA that made up the material.

Original methodology: Cell counts per sample came from amplifying reference gene primers. Using immunoSEQ multiplex PCR, the repertoire was profiled, and TCRdb retains in-frame clones only, with some absent. D and trimming were read from the DNA, whereas the V and J calls and clone size are those reported in that table. Of 200,000 to 250,000 clones in the sample, almost 85% were seen once. Patients from Seattle were sampled longitudinally, starting during active infection. V lost 5 bases, J lost 4 bases, and 17 bases lay in between. Germline V CDR1 and CDR2: LNHNV, YYDKDF (reference sequence). The CDR3 extends over 15 amino acids.

The chain uses TRBV15 and TRBJ1-2; no definite D call. Sequencing was carried out using peripheral blood. This sequence was found in a woman aged 70-85 years with COVID-19, enrolled during active disease. The CDR3 DNA reads TGTGCCACCAGCCTTTCCACTCACCGTTCCTATGGCTACACCTTC. As protein: CATSLSTHRSYGYTF.